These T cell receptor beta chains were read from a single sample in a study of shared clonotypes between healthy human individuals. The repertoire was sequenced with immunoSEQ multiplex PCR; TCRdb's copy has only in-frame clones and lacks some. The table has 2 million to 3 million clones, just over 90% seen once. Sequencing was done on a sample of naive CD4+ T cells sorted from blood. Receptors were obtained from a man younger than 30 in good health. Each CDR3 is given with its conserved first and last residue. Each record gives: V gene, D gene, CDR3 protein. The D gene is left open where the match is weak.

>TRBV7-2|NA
CASSLDSHTDTQYF
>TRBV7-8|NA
CASSLVTGYQPQHF
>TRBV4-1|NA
CASSGRDGYNSPLHF
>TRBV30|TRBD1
CAWSARTGTGNGYTF
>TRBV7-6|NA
CASSLQGSLPNEQFF
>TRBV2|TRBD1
CASQGEVSKNIQYF
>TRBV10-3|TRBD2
CAISEISVSGVNGDTQYF
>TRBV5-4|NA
CASSLRAGHSYANSPLHF
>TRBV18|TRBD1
CASSPVTGESGNTIYF
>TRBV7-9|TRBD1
CASSRTGFNEQYF
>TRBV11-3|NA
CASSLQGYEQYF
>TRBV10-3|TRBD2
CAISESPGTSGSIAKNIQYF
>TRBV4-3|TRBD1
CASSQDPLAGQGSNQPQHF
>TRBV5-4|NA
CASSGGSDAENIQYF
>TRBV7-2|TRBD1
CASSSTGIETQYF
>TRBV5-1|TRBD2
CASSGGERTYEQYF
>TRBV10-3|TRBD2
CAISESSGGVYEQYF
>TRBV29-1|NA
CSVIRTEAGYTF
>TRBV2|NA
CASVGEDSETQYF
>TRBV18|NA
CASSPPGATTLPGTQYF
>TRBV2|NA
CASRPNSYNEQFF
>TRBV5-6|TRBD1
CASSSGTENSPLHF
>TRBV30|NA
CAWSVAHSGNTIYF
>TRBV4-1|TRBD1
CASSQQTGGNTEAFF
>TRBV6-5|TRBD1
CASSYLFGRGHTEAFF
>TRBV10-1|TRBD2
CATPGGAKYEQYF
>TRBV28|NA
CASSFPGGETQYF
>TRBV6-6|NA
CASSYEIGTQAQPQHF
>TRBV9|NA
CASSPLGGTEAFF
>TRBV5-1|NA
CASSLVESKNIQYF
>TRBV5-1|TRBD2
CASSPTGLAESDTQYF
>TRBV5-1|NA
CASRAQDTQYF
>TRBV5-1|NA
CASSLVGAEQETQYF
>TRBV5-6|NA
CASSQTFTGANVLTF
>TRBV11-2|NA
CASSLVGPGELFF
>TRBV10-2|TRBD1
CASRQGDQPQHF
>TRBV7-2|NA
CASSLVGGESNQPQHF